This T cell receptor (beta chain) was found in a study of Graves' ophthalmopathy and Graves' hyperthyroidism (dated by TCRdb to the late 2010s). With regard to the full study: Peripheral blood was collected before any treatment was given, at the time of initial diagnosis. To explore V-J signatures that distinguish ophthalmopathy from hyperthyroidism, a discovery set of about 99 patients was enrolled, made up of under 50 with ophthalmopathy and around 57 with stable hyperthyroidism. In over five hyperthyroidism patients, the T-cell repertoires found in thyroid tissue were compared with those found in blood. In total, approximately 130 blood samples were TCR-sequenced: 40 to 45 ophthalmopathy, some 75 hyperthyroidism and some 17 hyperthyroidism-to-ophthalmopathy patients. The study used TCR beta repertoire signatures to distinguish Graves' ophthalmopathy from Graves' hyperthyroidism and to predict progression to ophthalmopathy. An independent validation cohort comprised around 20 hyperthyroidism patients and 15 to 17 patients who later progressed from hyperthyroidism to ophthalmopathy. Once sampling was done, hyperthyroidism patients were given methimazole at a starting dose of 30 mg daily, while ophthalmopathy patients were given high-dose intravenous methylprednisolone.

For repertoire sequencing, the TCR beta CDR3 regions were amplified from RNA transcripts. HTBI primers and the Qiagen OneStep RT-PCR kit were used in a first-round RT-PCR, which was followed by a second-round multiplex PCR, size selection and purification. Libraries were sequenced paired-end with 100 bp reads on an Illumina HiSeq2000. The published analysis was carried out like this. SOAPnuke was used to process the reads, throwing out any read that had adapters, had uncalled bases, had a mean Phred below 15, or lacked an exact constant-primer or identifier match. COPE v1.2.5 was used to merge the high-quality paired reads. Each unique nucleotide sequence was treated as a clonotype, and MiTCR v1.1 was used to align the clonotypes to the IMGT TRB V, D and J references. The analysis was limited to V-J combinations with a frequency above 0.0001, which together covered roughly 99% of the repertoires. A TCR clonal expansion and chaos score per V-J combination was defined as the ratio of F50 clonal expansion to chaos observed in the TCRdist matrix. Features were reduced by Welch's t-statistics and random forest to 10 to 15 V-J combinations, which fed a naive Bayes classifier. The similarity between thyroid and blood repertoires was quantified using the Morisita-Horn index. TCRdb cleaned the public reads at Q25 with fastp, built clones with MiXCR and kept in-frame beta chains. Every CDR3 protein is listed once, alongside the most common genes and DNA of its rows. Here the V and J calls rest on TCRdb's processing, not on the authors' analysis. This sample has under 350,000 distinct CDR3 sequences in its table, and 15% to 20% of those were observed once. The ten largest account for around an eighth of the sample.

Ten or more counts support this clonotype. Its antigen has not been determined. Within one base of it there is no much larger clone, and no base qualities were kept. Here is what the overall study found, with its caveats: Most of the expanded thyroid clonotypes with a frequency above 0.001 were also detected in blood, and it was suggested that the thyroid immune response may be reflected by blood repertoires. In validation, the model predicted ophthalmopathy progression with 55% to 71% sensitivity and about 77% specificity; some twelve predicted patients were CT-confirmed with GO in a median of about 6.1 months. No statistical method was used to predetermine the sample size, and group allocation was not hidden from the investigators. Ophthalmopathy was separated from stable hyperthyroidism by the 13-signature model with 85% to 90% sensitivity and 81% to 84% specificity in cross-validation and with 80%/75% in the test set.

The germline V gene yields SGHAT for CDR1 and FQNNGV for CDR2. Taken from cysteine to phenylalanine, the CDR3 has 16 residues. Just the 48-base CDR3 DNA is kept, in frame starting at base 1. The junction shows trimming of 5 bases on V and 1 base on J, plus 18 bases between the germline ends. Ophthalmopathy patients were characterized by moderately to severely active disease, a Clinical Activity Score of at least 3, a NOSPECS grade of at least 4, and a disease duration under 3 months. Patients with other autoimmune diseases, uncontrolled infections, pregnancy or lactation were excluded. Diagnosis relied on clinical symptoms, serum thyroxine, TRAb, thyroid ultrasound and orbital computed tomography. Using Ficoll-Paque density gradient centrifugation, PBMCs were isolated from 9.5 to 10 ml of fresh peripheral blood. Total RNA was extracted using Trizol reagent, and RNA quality was checked on an Agilent 2100 Bioanalyzer.

The rearranged segments are TRBV11-2 and TRBJ2-7; the D gene is perhaps TRBD1, from 5 matching bases. The receptor comes from an adult man with Graves' ophthalmopathy. The source material was peripheral blood. DNA sequence: TGTGCCAGCAGCCCAGGGCTGATTCTTAATTCCTACGAGCAGTACTTC. This gives the protein CASSPGLILNSYEQYF.